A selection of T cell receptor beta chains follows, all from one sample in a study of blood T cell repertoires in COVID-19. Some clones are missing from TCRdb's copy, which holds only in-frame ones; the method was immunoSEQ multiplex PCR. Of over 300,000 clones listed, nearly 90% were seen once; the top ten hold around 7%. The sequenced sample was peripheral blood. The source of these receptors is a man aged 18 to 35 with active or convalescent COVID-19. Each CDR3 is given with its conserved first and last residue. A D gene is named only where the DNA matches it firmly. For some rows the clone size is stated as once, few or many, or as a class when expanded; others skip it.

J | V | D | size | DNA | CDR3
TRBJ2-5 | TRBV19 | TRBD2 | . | TGTGCCAGTAGTATCCGGACTAGCGGGAGGGCAGAGACCCAGTACTTC | CASSIRTSGRAETQYF
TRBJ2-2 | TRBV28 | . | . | TGTGCCACCACCCGGTCGGTGCGGGATTGGAACACCGGGGAGCTGTTTTTT | CATTRSVRDWNTGELFF
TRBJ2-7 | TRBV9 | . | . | TGTGCCAGCAGCCCCCGGACAGAGTACTACGAGCAGTACTTC | CASSPRTEYYEQYF
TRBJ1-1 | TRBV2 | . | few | TGTGCCAGCAGTGTCGTTCAGAAGAACACTGAAGCTTTCTTT | CASSVVQKNTEAFF
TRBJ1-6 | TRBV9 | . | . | TGTGCCAGCAGCGCCAGCGGCCCACCCCTCCACTTT | CASSASGPPLHF
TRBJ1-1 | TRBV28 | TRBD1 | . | TGTGCCAGCAGTAGCCCAGGGGGATCGAACACTGAAGCTTTCTTT | CASSSPGGSNTEAFF
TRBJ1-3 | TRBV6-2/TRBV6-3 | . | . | TGTGCCAGCAGTTACGGAGGGCTCCTCCAAAACACCATATATTTT | CASSYGGLLQNTIYF
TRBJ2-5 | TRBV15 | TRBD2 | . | TGTGCCACCGGCGGGACTAGGGTCGAGACCCAGTACTTC | CATGGTRVETQYF
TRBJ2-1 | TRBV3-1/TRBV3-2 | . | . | TGTGCCAGCCGGCGGAGGGGAGGCGAGAATGAGCAGTTCTTC | CASRRRGGENEQFF
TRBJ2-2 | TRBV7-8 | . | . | TGTGCCAGCAGCTCCGGTGGCACCGGGGAGCTGTTTTTT | CASSSGGTGELFF
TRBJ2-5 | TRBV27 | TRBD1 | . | TGTGCCAGCAGTCCGAGACAGGGGGCGGTGTCTCTAGAGACCCAGTACTTC | CASSPRQGAVSLETQYF
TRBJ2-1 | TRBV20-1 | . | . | TGCGGATCCCTGCGGGACCCTGAGCAGTTCTTC | CGSLRDPEQFF
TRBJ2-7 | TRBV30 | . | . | TGTGCCTGGACAAGGGGATACTCCTACGAGCAGTACTTC | CAWTRGYSYEQYF
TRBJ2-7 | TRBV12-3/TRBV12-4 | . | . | TGTGCCAGCAGCCGGTCCCTCTACGAGCAGTACTTC | CASSRSLYEQYF
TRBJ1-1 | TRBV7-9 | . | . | TGTGCCAGCAGCTTAACCGCGGGCGGGGACACTGAAGCTTTCTTT | CASSLTAGGDTEAFF
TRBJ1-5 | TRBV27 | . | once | TGTGCCAGCAGTCTAGGGGGGGGTGGAGGTCAGCCCCAGCATTTT | CASSLGGGGGQPQHF
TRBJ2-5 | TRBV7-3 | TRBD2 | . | TGTGCCAGCAGCTTAGGGACTAGCGGGTTCCAAGAGACCCAGTACTTC | CASSLGTSGFQETQYF
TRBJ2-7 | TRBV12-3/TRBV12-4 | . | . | TGTGCCAGCAGTTCAGGACGGGAGACTTTGTACTTC | CASSSGRETLYF
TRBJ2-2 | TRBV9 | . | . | TGTGCCAGCAGCGTAGGCGGGCCCACCGGGGAGCTGTTTTTT | CASSVGGPTGELFF
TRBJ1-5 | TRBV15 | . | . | TGTGCCACCAGCAGAGGCCAGGTTAACAATCAGCCCCAGCATTTT | CATSRGQVNNQPQHF
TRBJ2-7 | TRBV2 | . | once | TGTGCCAGCAGTGAAAGCCAAATCTCCTACGAGCAGTACTTC | CASSESQISYEQYF
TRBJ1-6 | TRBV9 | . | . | TGTGCCAGCAGCGGAGAGGGTAATTCACCCCTCCACTTT | CASSGEGNSPLHF
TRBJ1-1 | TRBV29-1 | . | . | TGCAGCGTGGGAGAGACAGGCATGAACACTGAAGCTTTCTTT | CSVGETGMNTEAFF
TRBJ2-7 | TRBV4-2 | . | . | TGTGCCAGCAGCCAAGACGAGGCCCTCGAGCAGTACTTC | CASSQDEALEQYF
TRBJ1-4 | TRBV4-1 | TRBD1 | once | TGCGCCAGCAGCCAAGGACAGGGGGCGCGGAGTGAAAAACTGTTTTTT | CASSQGQGARSEKLFF
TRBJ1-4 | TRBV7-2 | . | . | TGTGCCAGCAGCTTAGGCGGGGATGAAAAACTGTTTTTT | CASSLGGDEKLFF
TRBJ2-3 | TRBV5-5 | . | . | TGTGCCAGCAGCCCCCGGGCGGGGCCCTCCACAGATACGCAGTATTTT | CASSPRAGPSTDTQYF
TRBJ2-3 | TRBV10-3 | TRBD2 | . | TGTGCCATCAACCCGGGACTAGCGGGAGAGGCAGATACGCAGTATTTT | CAINPGLAGEADTQYF
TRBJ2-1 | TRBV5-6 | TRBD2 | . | TGTGCCAGCAGCTCGCCGGGACTAGCGGGAGTCAAGGATGAGCAGTTCTTC | CASSSPGLAGVKDEQFF
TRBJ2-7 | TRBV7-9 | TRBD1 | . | TGTGCCAGCAGCACCACAGGGGGACAGACCCCCTACGAGCAGTACTTC | CASSTTGGQTPYEQYF
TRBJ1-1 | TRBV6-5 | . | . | TGTGCCAGCAAAGTTTTCTGGGGGCGAGACACTGAAGCTTTCTTT | CASKVFWGRDTEAFF
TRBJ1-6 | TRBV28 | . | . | TGTGCCAGCGGCGGTTTTCAGGGGACAAGTTCACCCCTCCACTTT | CASGGFQGTSSPLHF
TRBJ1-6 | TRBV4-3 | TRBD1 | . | TGCGCCAGCAGCCAAGTTCCGGGACAGGGGTCAGGGGCCCTCCACTTT | CASSQVPGQGSGALHF
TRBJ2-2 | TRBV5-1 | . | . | TGCGCCAGCAGCTTGTATGGGAGCCTGAACACCGGGGAGCTGTTTTTT | CASSLYGSLNTGELFF
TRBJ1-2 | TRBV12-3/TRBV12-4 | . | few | TGTGCCAGCACCCTGGCAGGCTATGGCTACACCTTC | CASTLAGYGYTF
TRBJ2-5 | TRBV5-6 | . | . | TGTGCCAGCAGCTTGGGGCAGGGCCAAGAGACCCAGTACTTC | CASSLGQGQETQYF
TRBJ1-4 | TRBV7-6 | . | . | TGTGCCAGCAGCTTAGCGGGTGACAGTAATGAAAAACTGTTTTTT | CASSLAGDSNEKLFF
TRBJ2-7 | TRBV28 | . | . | TGTGCCAGCAGTCCCCAGGGGGGTATGGGCTACGAGCAGTACTTC | CASSPQGGMGYEQYF
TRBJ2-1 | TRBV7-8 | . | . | TGTGCCAGCAGCTTAGAGGGGACTCCAAAGCAGTTCTTC | CASSLEGTPKQFF
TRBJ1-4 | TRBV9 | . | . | TGTGCCAGCAGCGTACAGGATGCAACTAATGAAAAACTGTTTTTT | CASSVQDATNEKLFF
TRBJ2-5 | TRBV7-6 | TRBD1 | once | TGTGCCAGCAGCTTCGGACAGGGAGAGACCCAGTACTTC | CASSFGQGETQYF
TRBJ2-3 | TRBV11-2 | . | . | TGTGCCAGCAGCTTAGGTATTAGTTTGGAGGATACGCAGTATTTT | CASSLGISLEDTQYF
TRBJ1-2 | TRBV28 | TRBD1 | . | TGTGCCAGCACGGCACCAAACAGGGGGAATGGCTACACCTTC | CASTAPNRGNGYTF
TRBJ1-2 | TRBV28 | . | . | TGTGCCAGCAGTTTACCCCCTTTCAGACAGCAGCACTATGGCTACACCTTC | CASSLPPFRQQHYGYTF
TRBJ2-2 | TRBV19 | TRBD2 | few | TGTGCCAGTAGTATCCATTCTCGGGGAGCGGGAGGGACCGGGGAGCTGTTTTTT | CASSIHSRGAGGTGELFF